The 25 T cell receptor beta chains reported below all come from one sample, sequenced in a study of cytomegalovirus exposure and HLA in healthy donors (dated by TCRdb to the late 2010s). Receptors were amplified or captured by the immunoSEQ multiplex PCR assay. For the multiplex PCR, a mixture combining 60 forward primers for TCR Vbeta segments and 13 reverse primers for TCR Jbeta segments was used. The table was pulled from immuneACCESS by TCRdb, which kept in-frame rearrangements only. Such tables lose some clones; where checked, under half of the loss comes from unresolved V genes, and the rest has no known cause. The sample's table covers roughly 140,000 clones. The ten largest clones capture 2.7% of the sample. Source material: PBMCs. These receptors all stem from a man aged 35-49 years in good health and CMV-seronegative.

The V and J genes are TRBV7-9 and TRBJ1-2; 8 positions agree with TRBD1. J was trimmed by 6 bases and V by 3 bases; bases with no gene match: 9. This CDR3 spans 15 amino acids. CDR1 is SEHNR, CDR2 FQNEAQ, per germline (reference sequence). The CDR3 spells CASSLPDRGGNGYTF. CDR3 DNA sequence: TGTGCCAGCAGCTTGCCCGACAGGGGAGGGAATGGCTACACCTTC.

The chain uses TRBV29-1 and TRBJ1-1, with 7 bases aligning to TRBD1. V was clipped by 3 bases and J by 11 bases; unmatched bases: 9. This CDR3 contains 12 residues. Per germline, CDR1 SQVTM and CDR2 ANQGSEA. The CDR3 sequence is CSVEFQGEVAFF. The CDR3 region has the DNA TGCAGCGTTGAGTTTCAGGGGGAGGTTGCTTTCTTT.

The J gene is TRBJ2-7, the V gene TRBV7-2; the match to TRBD2 covers 9 bases. Losses at the gene ends were 6 bases for V and 2 bases for J; bases not matched to a gene: 5. Germline V gene sequence: CDR1 SGHTA, CDR2 FQGNSA. This CDR3 has 14 residues. CDR3 region: CASRQGLATYEQYF. The CDR3 DNA follows: TGTGCCAGCAGACAGGGACTAGCTACCTACGAGCAGTACTTC.

The rearrangement links TRBV5-5 to TRBJ2-7; TRBD2 is a possible D gene (6 bases). The CDR3 sequence is 12 residues long. CDR1 is SGHKS, CDR2 YYEKEE, per germline (reference sequence). Trimming pared 6 bases from V and 5 bases from J, leaving 12 bases between. For the CDR3, the DNA is TGTGCCAGCACCCGGGGGACCGACGAGCAGTACTTC. This translates into CASTRGTDEQYF.

The chain recombines TRBV9 with TRBJ2-1; TRBD1 might be the D (6 bases). The CDR3 sequence is 15 residues long. Germline V gives CDR1 SGDLS, CDR2 YYNGEE. V lost 1 base, J lost 2 bases, and 10 bases lay in between. The CDR3 DNA is TGTGCCAGCAGCGTAAGTGGACAGACCTACAATGAGCAGTTCTTC. Translated: CASSVSGQTYNEQFF.

The chain is built from TRBV5-6 and TRBJ1-1; 10 nucleotides align to TRBD1. The CDR3 consists of 15 residues. Germline-derived CDR1 and CDR2 are SGHDT and YYEEEE. J lost 10 bases, V lost 2 bases, and 11 bases had no gene match. CDR3 in amino acids: CASSFYRDRGITAFF. CDR3 bases: TGTGCCAGCAGCTTCTATCGGGACAGGGGAATAACAGCTTTCTTT.

This chain links TRBV28 with TRBJ2-1; D may be TRBD1 (6 bases). The CDR3 extends over 14 amino acids. The germline V and J ends were trimmed by 3 bases and 10 bases, with 16 bases remaining between them. Germline V gives CDR1 MDHEN, CDR2 SYDVKM. The DNA of the CDR3 is TGTGCCAGCAGTTTGTCACAGGGTGCGGGCGAGCAGTTCTTC. Translation: CASSLSQGAGEQFF.

V and J are TRBV10-2 and TRBJ1-5, with 7 bases identical to TRBD1. Germline-derived CDR1 and CDR2 are WSHSY and SAAADI. With V trimmed by 0 bases and J by 5 bases, 1 base remained unmatched. The CDR3 totals 14 residues. The CDR3 DNA sequence: TGCGCCAGCAGTGAGTCGGGACAGCATCAGCCCCAGCATTTT. Amino acid sequence: CASSESGQHQPQHF.

The rearrangement joins TRBV28 to TRBJ2-7; D not certain. CDR1 and CDR2 (germline): MDHEN, SYDVKM. The V gene lost 5 bases and the J gene lost 5 bases, with 16 bases spanning the gap. This CDR3 has 14 residues. In DNA, the CDR3 is TGTGCCAGCAGTCGGAGTCTTAAGCCCCACGAGCAGTACTTC. It yields the protein CASSRSLKPHEQYF.

The gene calls are TRBV5-1 and TRBJ2-1; 8 positions match TRBD2. CDR3 length: 15 amino acids. Germline assignment: CDR1 SGHRS and CDR2 YFSETQ. V lost 7 bases and J lost 3; bases outside the gene matches: 9. The CDR3, as DNA: TGCGCCAGCGGTGAAGGGACTAGTAGCTACAATGAGCAGTTCTTC. This encodes CASGEGTSSYNEQFF.

The chain combines TRBV27 with TRBJ1-5; D may be TRBD1 (6 bases). Per germline, CDR1 MNHEY and CDR2 SMNVEV (reference sequence). The CDR3 has 16 amino acids. Trimming pared 5 bases from V and 2 bases from J, leaving 16 bases between. CDR3 in DNA: TGTGCCAGCAGTCCCCGGGGACATTTGGGCAATCAGCCCCAGCATTTT. Translating gives CASSPRGHLGNQPQHF.

The chain has TRBV18 and TRBJ1-4; 9 nucleotides agree with TRBD1. In germline, CDR1 is KGHSH, CDR2 LQKENI. The CDR3 loop spans 14 amino acids. V lost 10 bases and J lost 4; bases outside the gene matches: 7. This CDR3 is CATRRGQGNEKLFF. The CDR3 DNA reads as TGTGCCACCCGGAGGGGACAGGGTAATGAAAAACTGTTTTTT.

The chain combines TRBV6-4 with TRBJ2-1; 7 bases agree with TRBD1. After removal of 5 bases from V and 4 bases from J, the junction contained 5 bases not matched to a gene. Per germline, CDR1 MRHNA and CDR2 SNTAGT. This CDR3 spans 14 amino acids. The chain's CDR3 is CASSRAGGYNEQFF. In DNA, the CDR3 is TGTGCCAGCAGTCGGGCAGGGGGATACAATGAGCAGTTCTTC.

The chain joins TRBV6-5 to TRBJ1-1; tentatively, D is TRBD1 (6 bases). Trimming removed 2 bases at V and 4 bases at J, with 8 bases between. The CDR3 consists of 13 residues. The germline gives CDR1 MNHEY, CDR2 SVGAGI. DNA of the CDR3: TGTGCCAGCAGTTACAGGGGGGGCACTGAAGCTTTCTTT. This encodes CASSYRGGTEAFF.

J is TRBJ2-5 and V is TRBV14, with 12 bases identical to TRBD2. TRBJ2-7 explains the end of the DNA better; the J call may be wrong. Germline V CDR1 and CDR2: SGHDN, FVKESK. The CDR3 is made up of 15 amino acids. The DNA for the CDR3 is TGTGCCAGCAGCCGACGACTAGCGGGGGTCTACGAGCAGTACTTC. This gives the protein CASSRRLAGVYEQYF.

This sequence joins TRBV7-6 and TRBJ1-1; 8 bases fit TRBD1. Trimming removed 5 bases from V and 4 bases from J; junction bases left unmatched: 6. This CDR3 region has 14 residues. The germline CDR1 and CDR2 sequences are SGHVS and FNYEAQ. This chain's CDR3 is CASSPGTGTTEAFF. The DNA for the CDR3 is TGTGCCAGCAGCCCGGGGACAGGAACCACTGAAGCTTTCTTT.

This chain joins TRBV4-2 and TRBJ2-7; 14 nucleotides align to TRBD2. The CDR3 extends over 18 amino acids. The junction had 7 bases not matched to a gene; V was cut back by 0 bases and J by 3 bases. The germline CDR1 and CDR2 sequences are LGHNA and YNFKEQ. The CDR3 sequence: CASSQDIGTSGGGYEQYF. The CDR3 DNA follows: TGTGCCAGCAGCCAAGATATAGGGACTAGCGGGGGAGGCTACGAGCAGTACTTC.

This rearrangement joins TRBV15 to TRBJ2-1; D gene unclear. V lost 4 bases and J 12 bases, leaving 16 bases between the germline ends. CDR3 length: 13 residues. The V gene's germline CDR1 is LNHNV and CDR2 YYDKDF (reference sequence). CDR3 coding DNA: TGTGCCACCAGCACTCAGGCCCGGCTTGGGCAGTTCTTC. As protein: CATSTQARLGQFF.

J is TRBJ2-7 and V is TRBV4-3; 11 nucleotides line up with TRBD2. The CDR3 has 17 residues. Unmatched junction bases numbered 10, after V lost 3 bases and J lost 3 bases. CDR1 and CDR2 from the germline V gene are LGHNA and YSLEER. CDR3 in amino acids: CASSHPPGLAGGYEQYF. As DNA, the CDR3 is TGCGCCAGCAGCCACCCCCCTGGGCTAGCGGGAGGCTACGAGCAGTACTTC.

CDR3 coding DNA: TGTGCCAGCAGCTTGGGACAGGGGACTGGAAACACCATATATTTT. This codes for CASSLGQGTGNTIYF. The chain employs TRBV7-3 and TRBJ1-3; 10 bases line up with TRBD1. Per germline, CDR1 SGHTA and CDR2 FQGTGA. V lost 3 bases and J lost 2; bases outside the gene matches: 1. This CDR3 is 15 amino acids long.

The rearrangement joins TRBV5-1 to TRBJ1-1; TRBD1 is a possible D gene (5 bases). V lost 5 bases, J lost 5 bases, and 10 bases lay in between. CDR1 SGHRS and CDR2 YFSETQ come from the germline V gene. The CDR3 consists of 12 residues. In nucleotides, the CDR3 is TGCGCCAGCAGTTTAGGGGATACTGAAGCTTTCTTT. Residues: CASSLGDTEAFF.

The gene calls are TRBV15 and TRBJ2-2; 7 bases fit TRBD1. CDR1 and CDR2 (germline): LNHNV, YYDKDF (reference sequence). The CDR3 has 15 amino acids. The J segment lost 6 bases and the V segment lost 2 bases, leaving 6 bases of the junction unmatched. CDR3 in DNA: TGTGCCACCAGCAGAACCCGACAGGGTCCCGGGGAGCTGTTTTTT. Translation: CATSRTRQGPGELFF.

This sequence joins TRBV7-2 and TRBJ1-5; maybe TRBD1 (6 bases). V lost 0 bases and J lost 7, with 10 bases in between. Germline V gives CDR1 SGHTA, CDR2 FQGNSA. The CDR3 extends over 14 amino acids. The CDR3 is CASSLAQGNQPQHF. The CDR3 bases are TGTGCCAGCAGCTTAGCGCAGGGGAACCAGCCCCAGCATTTT.

The rearrangement links TRBV6-5 to TRBJ2-3, with D possibly TRBD2 on 6 matching bases. This CDR3 contains 12 residues. The V end was cut by 7 bases, the J end by 5 bases, with 10 bases between. Germline V gives CDR1 MNHEY, CDR2 SVGAGI. The CDR3 DNA sequence: TGTGCCAGCACCGGGGGTGGAGATACGCAGTATTTT. It is translated as CASTGGGDTQYF.

The chain employs TRBV9 and TRBJ2-1; 10 bases match TRBD1. CDR1 and CDR2 from the germline V gene are SGDLS and YYNGEE. The V gene end was trimmed by 4 bases and the J gene end by 4 bases; junction bases not matched to a gene: 11. The CDR3 consists of 17 residues. The chain's CDR3 is CASSPRDRGPSYNEQFF. The CDR3 DNA reads TGTGCCAGCAGCCCCCGGGACAGGGGACCATCTTACAATGAGCAGTTCTTC.